This TCR beta chain was documented in a study of T cell responses to AZD1222 COVID-19 vaccine (dated by TCRdb to the early 2020s). With regard to the full study: TCR sequencing covered roughly 230 trial participants: 200 to 210 given two doses of AZD1222 and 26 given two doses of MenACWY control vaccine. Enrollment into the trials was organized by age into subgroups of 18-55, 56-69 and 70-plus years, and those subgroups contained approximately 160, 26 and 62 TCR-sequenced participants, respectively. The full study reports these points: Conclusions about previously exposed vaccinees are limited, since just 5 or 6 AZD1222 recipients were seropositive for SARS-CoV-2 at baseline. Epitopes outside the regions mutated in the B.1.351 and B.1.1.7 variants were reportedly recognized by nearly half of the unique spike-specific TCRs. In the small 56-69-year group, the increase in depth fell short of significance, most likely because of low power. Vaccine-associated CD4 TCRs spanned the whole spike protein, with dominant responses in regions 160-218 and 743-854. Participants were mostly white British and included more females than males, and it was suggested by the authors that clonal diversity may have been underestimated. After two AZD1222 doses, spike-specific TCR breadth and depth were significantly higher than at day 0 and than in MenACWY recipients. Because no day 14 peak-response samples were available, the repertoires could be characterized only after the peak T cell response.

To note about this clone: The antigen it recognizes is unknown. No base quality information exists; no much larger clone differs at one position.

V ends up 1 base short and J 1 base short, with an unmatched junction base count of 12. From its cysteine to its phenylalanine, the CDR3 spans 19 amino acids. The sequence is cut down to CDR3 DNA, 57 bases in frame from base 1. The germline V gene sets CDR1 to SGHDN and CDR2 to FVKESK. The CDR3 regions of human TCRbeta chains were subjected to immunosequencing. Per the source publication's procedure: TCRs in the repertoires were matched against a reference library of SARS-CoV-2-specific TCRs that had been generated with the MIRA antigen-specificity platform. Breadth meant the fraction of unique TCRs that were SARS-CoV-2-associated, whereas depth meant the fraction of total T cells that were SARS-CoV-2-associated. Using the MIRA data, each spike-specific TCR was assigned both to the spike region to which the TCR was reactive and to a CD4 or CD8 class. Log10-transformed breadth and depth values were compared by one-way ANOVA with Sidak's multiple comparisons tests. In its TCRdb copy, this immuneACCESS table keeps in-frame sequences only and misses some clones. Where compared with another copy, unresolved V genes explain less than half of these, and the others have no known cause. Clone size and V and J calls were adopted from that table, with D and trimming inferred from the DNA. For this sample the table gives 200,000 to 250,000 clones, of which 90% to 95% were detected only once. The ten largest clones take up about 1.5% of the sample.

The sample's time point label, decoded: about 28 days (+/-7) after the second vaccine dose. Per the publication, the treatment or condition label means: meningococcal conjugate vaccine given as trial control. Vaccinee samples came from UK trials COV001 and COV002, including a single-blind randomized controlled phase 2/3 trial of AZD1222 (ChAdOx1 nCoV-19) in healthy adults. For TCRbeta chain sequencing, PBMC samples from trial participants were taken at day 0 and at day 28 after the second dose. The TCR sequence derives from an adult who received the MenACWY meningococcal vaccine as a control. The material sequenced was peripheral blood, taken 28 days after the second dose of the MenACWY control vaccine. The receptor chain draws on TRBV14 and TRBJ2-4, and TRBD1 matches 8 of the central bases. The sequenced DNA: TGTGCCAGCAGCCAAGCCCGACAGGGGAAGGCCTTCGCCAAAAACATTCAGTACTTC. The resulting protein is CASSQARQGKAFAKNIQYF. Full variable domain (CDR3 extended with the reference TRBV14 and TRBJ2-4 proteins): EAGVTQFPSHSVIEKGQTVTLRCDPISGHDNLYWYRRVMGKEIKFLLHFVKESKQDESGMPNNRFLAERTGGTYSTLKVQPAELEDSGVYFCASSQARQGKAFAKNIQYFGAGTRLSVL.